Listed below are T cell receptor beta chains from one sample, sequenced in a study of cytomegalovirus exposure and HLA in healthy donors. Sequencing was performed with immunoSEQ multiplex PCR; in TCRdb, only in-frame clones are kept and a portion is missing. The table records about 240,000 clones, about 81% of them present only once. The sequencing sample was made of PBMCs. The origin of the receptors is a woman aged 60 to 75 in good health and CMV-seropositive. CDR3s include the opening cysteine and the closing phenylalanine or tryptophan. D genes are given only for firm matches. Only part of the rows carry a size: once, few, many, or a class if the clone is expanded.

d_call,v_call,cdr3_length,j_call,clone_size,cdr3_nt,cdr3_aa
TRBD2,TRBV6-1,14,TRBJ2-1,NA,TGTGCCAGCAGTGACCGGACTAGCGGGAGGGAGCAGTTCTTC,CASSDRTSGREQFF
NA,TRBV4-2,17,TRBJ2-2,once,TGTGCCAGCAGCCAAGATCGGTCTAGCAGTAACACCGGGGAGCTGTTTTTT,CASSQDRSSSNTGELFF
TRBD2,TRBV19,12,TRBJ2-1,NA,TGTGCCAGCACTAGCGGGAGCGATGAGCAGTTCTTC,CASTSGSDEQFF
TRBD1,TRBV6-5,15,TRBJ2-3,NA,TGTGCCAGCAGCGGACAGGGGGCATTAACAGATACGCAGTATTTT,CASSGQGALTDTQYF
TRBD2,TRBV4-2,18,TRBJ2-3,NA,TGTGCCAGCAGCCAAGATGTAGCTAGCGGGGGTACCTTAGATACGCAGTATTTT,CASSQDVASGGTLDTQYF
TRBD1,TRBV5-1,16,TRBJ2-7,NA,TGCGCCAGCAGCACCCGACAGGGAGTTAGGATTTACGAGCAGTACTTC,CASSTRQGVRIYEQYF
NA,TRBV9,12,TRBJ2-5,NA,TGTGCCAGCAGCGTAGATGAGGAGACCCAGTACTTC,CASSVDEETQYF
NA,TRBV6-8,14,TRBJ2-7,NA,TGTGCCAGCAGTTACTCGCGGTTAGAGGGAGAGCAGTACTTC,CASSYSRLEGEQYF
TRBD2,TRBV11-3,17,TRBJ2-3,NA,TGTGCCAGCAGCTTAGGCCTAGCGGGTGGTGGCTCAGATACGCAGTATTTT,CASSLGLAGGGSDTQYF
TRBD2,TRBV7-2,14,TRBJ2-1,once,TGTGCCAGCAGCAGAGGCGGGAGTGTAAATGAGCAGTTCTTC,CASSRGGSVNEQFF
TRBD1,TRBV19,14,TRBJ1-1,NA,TGTGCCAGTAGTATAACAGGGGCATACACTGAAGCTTTCTTT,CASSITGAYTEAFF
TRBD1,TRBV4-1,13,TRBJ1-6,few,TGCGCCAGCAGCCAGGACAGGGATTCACCCCTCCACTTT,CASSQDRDSPLHF
TRBD2,TRBV6-6,14,TRBJ2-3,NA,TGTGCCAGCAGCACTAGCGGTGGCACAGATACGCAGTATTTT,CASSTSGGTDTQYF
TRBD1,TRBV27,18,TRBJ1-2,NA,TGTGCCAGCAGCCCCCGGGACAGGGGGCCTGGGGGACTATATGGCTACACCTTC,CASSPRDRGPGGLYGYTF
TRBD1,TRBV6-6,13,TRBJ1-2,NA,TGTGCCAGCAGTCCTACAGGGGGCTATGGCTACACCTTC,CASSPTGGYGYTF
TRBD1,TRBV9,15,TRBJ1-5,NA,TGTGCCAGCAGCGTAACGGGGACAGGGGATCAGCCCCAGCATTTT,CASSVTGTGDQPQHF
TRBD2,TRBV7-2,15,TRBJ2-3,NA,TGTGCCAGCAGCGGTAGCGGGAGTTTATGGGATACGCAGTATTTT,CASSGSGSLWDTQYF
NA,TRBV7-9,10,TRBJ1-2,NA,TGTGCCAGCAGCATCCGGGGCTACACCTTC,CASSIRGYTF
TRBD2,TRBV5-1,18,TRBJ2-5,NA,TGCGCCAGCAGCTTGGCCGATAGACTAGCGGGGTTCCTTGAGACCCAGTACTTC,CASSLADRLAGFLETQYF
NA,TRBV5-1,12,TRBJ2-3,NA,TGCGCCAGCAGCTTGGCTCCCGATACGCAGTATTTT,CASSLAPDTQYF
TRBD2,TRBV27,17,TRBJ2-7,NA,TGTGCCAGCAGTTCAGGACTAGCGGGAGCCCACAACTACGAGCAGTACTTC,CASSSGLAGAHNYEQYF
NA,TRBV19,16,TRBJ2-5,NA,TGTGCCAGTAGCCCTTGGACAGGGAGGGATCAAGAGACCCAGTACTTC,CASSPWTGRDQETQYF
NA,TRBV6-5,13,TRBJ1-2,NA,TGTGCCAGCAGTTATGTGGCCTCCTATGGCTACACCTTC,CASSYVASYGYTF
TRBD1,TRBV5-1,13,TRBJ2-7,NA,TGCGCCAGCAGCCGGGACAGGGCCCACGAGCAGTACTTC,CASSRDRAHEQYF
TRBD2,TRBV28,14,TRBJ2-7,NA,TGTGCCAGCAGTTTAGCGGGAGAGGTCTACGAGCAGTACTTC,CASSLAGEVYEQYF
TRBD1,TRBV5-1,17,TRBJ2-7,few,TGCGCCAGCAGCTTGGGGGCAGGGGGCGGTGGGGACTACGAGCAGTACTTC,CASSLGAGGGGDYEQYF
TRBD1,TRBV19,13,TRBJ1-1,NA,TGTGCCAGTAGTACCCGGACAGGGGTTGAAGCTTTCTTT,CASSTRTGVEAFF